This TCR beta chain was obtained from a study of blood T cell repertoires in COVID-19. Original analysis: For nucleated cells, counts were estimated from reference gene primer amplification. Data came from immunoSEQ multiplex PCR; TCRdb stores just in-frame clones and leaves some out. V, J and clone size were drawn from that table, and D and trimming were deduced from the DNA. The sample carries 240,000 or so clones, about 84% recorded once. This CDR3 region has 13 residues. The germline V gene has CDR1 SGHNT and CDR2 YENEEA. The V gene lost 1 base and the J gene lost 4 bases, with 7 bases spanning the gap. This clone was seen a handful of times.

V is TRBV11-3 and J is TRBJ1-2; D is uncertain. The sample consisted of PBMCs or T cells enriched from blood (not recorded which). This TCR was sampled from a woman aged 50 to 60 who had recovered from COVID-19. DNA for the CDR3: TGTGCCAGCAGCTTAGGAGGGATCTATGGCTACACCTTC. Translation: CASSLGGIYGYTF.